The clone carrying this T cell receptor (beta chain) was detected a few times. Its cognate antigen is unknown. CDR3 length: 14 amino acids. Trimming stripped 6 bases from V and 0 bases from J, with 12 bases between. Germline lookup yields CDR1 SQVTM and CDR2 ANQGSEA. This record comes from a study of beta chain features in type 1 diabetes. General study results and limits: A moderate, significant TCRB CDR3 shortening appeared in type 1 diabetes across four CD4+ subsets.

Expressed TCRB transcripts were sequenced, since all the RNA that had been isolated was reverse transcribed. Assay used: immunoSEQ multiplex PCR; TCRdb lists only in-frame clones, some missing. The table has 130,000 or so clones, approximately 16% seen once. The receptor was derived from a man aged 25 to 40 with type 1 diabetes. Specimen: central memory CD4+ T cells from blood. This chain joins TRBV29-1 and TRBJ2-1; possibly TRBD2 for D (6 bases). The CDR3 DNA is TGCAGCGTCGGGGGATCATCCTCCTACAATGAGCAGTTCTTC. Amino acids: CSVGGSSSYNEQFF.